The next 18 T cell receptor beta chains were all read from a single sample in a study of beta chain features in type 1 diabetes. Expressed TCRB transcripts were sequenced after all isolated RNA was converted to cDNA. Using immunoSEQ multiplex PCR, the repertoire was profiled, and TCRdb retains in-frame clones only, with some absent. The repertoire holds about 250,000 clones, with around an eighth as singletons. The sequenced sample was naive CD4+ T cells from blood. The origin of the receptors is a woman in her thirties or forties in good health.

The sample holds a few counts of this clone. This rearrangement joins TRBV5-4 to TRBJ1-4; D possibly corresponds to TRBD1 (6 bases). With 4 bases removed from V and 6 bases from J, the gap between germline ends came to 13 bases. The CDR3 totals 14 residues. The germline gives CDR1 SGHNT, CDR2 YYREEE (reference sequence). The CDR3: CASSVDRTHEKLFF. For the CDR3, the DNA is TGTGCCAGCAGCGTTGACAGGACGCATGAAAAACTGTTTTTT.

The J gene is TRBJ1-6, the V gene TRBV2; D may be TRBD1 (6 bases). Trimming took 4 bases from V and 10 from J, leaving 14 bases between them. Germline V gives CDR1 SNHLY, CDR2 FYNNEI. This CDR3 is 14 amino acids long. The CDR3 DNA follows: TGTGCCAGCAGTGGGACAGCAGAATCCTCACCCCTCCACTTT. It encodes CASSGTAESSPLHF.

This clone was counted only a few times. V usage is TRBV7-2 and J usage is TRBJ1-2; TRBD1 agrees at 11 bases. The ends lost 1 base at V and 8 bases at J; junction bases unmatched: 6. Germline-derived CDR1 and CDR2 are SGHTA and FQGNSA. The CDR3 is made up of 15 amino acids. For the CDR3, the DNA is TGTGCCAGCAGCTTAGGAGGACAGGGGGCTGAGGGCTACACCTTC. It yields the protein CASSLGGQGAEGYTF.

This clone was picked up a small number of times. This rearrangement joins TRBV9 to TRBJ2-7; 7 nucleotides align to TRBD2. Per germline, CDR1 SGDLS and CDR2 YYNGEE. CDR3 length equals 16 residues. V lost 0 bases, J lost 3 bases, and 9 bases stayed unmatched. The CDR3 DNA reads TGTGCCAGCAGCGTAGCTTTCGGACTAGAGGACTACGAGCAGTACTTC. This gives the protein CASSVAFGLEDYEQYF.

A remark on this clone: Additional DNA sequences in this sample encode the identical CDR3. The chain carries TRBV14 and TRBJ2-5; 7 bases map to TRBD2. The length of the CDR3 is 13 residues. The trim removed 4 bases at V and 4 bases at J, leaving 3 bases unmatched. Germline lookup yields CDR1 SGHDN and CDR2 FVKESK. CDR3 sequence: CASSRGGGETQYF. The CDR3 DNA follows: TGTGCCAGCAGCCGGGGCGGGGGAGAGACCCAGTACTTC.

The gene calls are TRBV7-9 and TRBJ1-5, with a weak D call TRBD1 (5 bases). Looked up from germline, CDR1 is SEHNR and CDR2 is FQNEAQ (reference sequence). V was clipped by 4 bases and J by 8 bases, with 18 bases between them. The CDR3 totals 15 residues. The CDR3 reads CASSSGPPLEEPQHF. The CDR3 DNA follows: TGTGCCAGCAGCTCAGGGCCGCCGCTCGAGGAGCCCCAGCATTTT.

Points on this clone: One end of the junction is discordant with germline, which a read error may explain. The chain has TRBV5-6 and TRBJ1-2; no clear D. This CDR3 comprises 11 residues. Germline values: CDR1 SGHDT, CDR2 YYEEEE. CDR3 nucleotides: TGTGCCAGCAGCTTTGACTATGGCCACACCTTC. Its translation is CASSFDYGHTF.

The gene calls are TRBV18 and TRBJ2-7; the match to TRBD1 covers 9 bases. The CDR3 has 15 amino acids. V shed 3 bases and J 4 bases; nucleotides not matched to a gene: 7. Germline assignment: CDR1 KGHSH and CDR2 LQKENI. The CDR3, as DNA: TGTGCCAGCTCACCTTCTACAGGGGGCGGGTACGAGCAGTACTTC. This gives the protein CASSPSTGGGYEQYF.

This clone has more than one count but fewer than ten. The chain is built from TRBV28 and TRBJ1-3, with D perhaps matching TRBD1 (6 bases). The V end was cut by 1 base, the J end by 0 bases, with 10 bases between. The CDR3 is 16 residues long. In germline, CDR1 is MDHEN, CDR2 SYDVKM. This CDR3 reads CASSLSGRGSGNTIYF. Written as DNA, the CDR3 is TGTGCCAGCAGTTTATCAGGCAGGGGCTCTGGAAACACCATATATTTT.

The chain has TRBV18 and TRBJ2-5; 8 bases are shared with TRBD1. The tail of the sequence fits TRBJ2-7 better, so the J call may be wrong. There are 15 residues in the CDR3. Germline values: CDR1 KGHSH, CDR2 LQKENI. The CDR3 loop is CASSLGTGYRSEQYF. The CDR3 region has the DNA TGTGCCAGCTCCCTCGGGACAGGTTATCGTTCCGAGCAGTACTTC.

The chain combines TRBV5-1 with TRBJ2-6; TRBD1 matches at 9 bases. V lost 4 bases to trimming and J lost 1 base; unmatched junction nucleotides: 9. Germline V gene sequence: CDR1 SGHRS, CDR2 YFSETQ. The CDR3 is 18 residues long. CDR3: CASSSLGQGTSGANVLTF. CDR3 DNA: TGCGCCAGCAGCAGCTTAGGACAGGGGACGTCTGGGGCCAACGTCCTGACTTTC.

The table lists this clone with a few counts. The chain is built from TRBV6-1 and TRBJ2-6; D not certain. V was pared by 5 bases and J by 3 bases, with 11 bases between. The CDR3 runs 15 residues. CDR1 and CDR2 from the germline V gene are MNHNS and SASEGT. CDR3 in amino acids: CASSLDKDGANVLTF. Written as DNA, the CDR3 is TGTGCCAGCAGTCTAGATAAGGATGGGGCCAACGTCCTGACTTTC.

This clone was counted a few times. CDR3 protein: CASTSGTGSRYGYTF. CDR3 in DNA: TGTGCCAGCACCTCCGGGACAGGGTCGCGGTATGGCTACACCTTC. The chain recombines TRBV6-5 with TRBJ1-2; 9 positions match TRBD1. The CDR3 sequence is 15 residues long. Trimming removed 7 bases from V and 5 bases from J; junction bases left unmatched: 11. Germline V gives CDR1 MNHEY, CDR2 SVGAGI.

This clone appeared a few times. The rearrangement links TRBV9 to TRBJ2-5, with 8 bases lining up with TRBD1. The germline V gene has CDR1 SGDLS and CDR2 YYNGEE. V trimming: 0 bases; J trimming: 0 bases; junction bases outside the gene matches: 4. The CDR3 is 16 amino acids. CDR3 sequence: CASSVGAGGHQETQYF. The CDR3 nucleotides are TGTGCCAGCAGCGTAGGGGCAGGGGGCCACCAAGAGACCCAGTACTTC.

This chain joins TRBV5-1 and TRBJ1-5, with D possibly TRBD1 on 5 matching bases. V lost 4 bases and J 3 bases, leaving 11 bases between the germline ends. The CDR3 is made up of 14 amino acids. The germline gives CDR1 SGHRS, CDR2 YFSETQ. CDR3 residues: CASSEGDFNQPQHF. In nucleotides, the CDR3 is TGCGCCAGCAGCGAAGGGGATTTCAATCAGCCCCAGCATTTT.

This clone was counted a few times. Germline is not matched at one junction end, which may reflect a read error. J is TRBJ2-4 and V is TRBV5-1, with 8 positions matching TRBD1. The CDR3 covers 13 residues. Germline CDR1 is SGHRS and CDR2 is YFSETQ. CDR3 coding DNA: TGCGCCAGCAGCTTGGAAGGGACAGGTGCTGTGGACTTC. As protein: CASSLEGTGAVDF.

The chain joins TRBV29-1 to TRBJ1-4; D ambiguous. Germline assignment: CDR1 SQVTM and CDR2 ANQGSEA. Trimming took 2 bases from V and 7 from J, leaving 11 bases between them. The length of the CDR3 is 13 residues. The CDR3 coding sequence is TGCAGCGTTGAATCTCCGTCCAGTGAAAAACTGTTTTTT. This codes for CSVESPSSEKLFF.

This clone was found a few times. The chain employs TRBV19 and TRBJ2-2; TRBD2 is a possible D gene (5 bases). Per germline, CDR1 LNHDA and CDR2 SQIVND (reference sequence). V was trimmed by 7 bases and J by 3 bases, leaving 12 bases between them. This CDR3 spans 14 amino acids. CDR3 DNA sequence: TGTGCCAGTATAGCGAGGTCGGACACCGGGGAGCTGTTTTTT. Translation gives CASIARSDTGELFF.